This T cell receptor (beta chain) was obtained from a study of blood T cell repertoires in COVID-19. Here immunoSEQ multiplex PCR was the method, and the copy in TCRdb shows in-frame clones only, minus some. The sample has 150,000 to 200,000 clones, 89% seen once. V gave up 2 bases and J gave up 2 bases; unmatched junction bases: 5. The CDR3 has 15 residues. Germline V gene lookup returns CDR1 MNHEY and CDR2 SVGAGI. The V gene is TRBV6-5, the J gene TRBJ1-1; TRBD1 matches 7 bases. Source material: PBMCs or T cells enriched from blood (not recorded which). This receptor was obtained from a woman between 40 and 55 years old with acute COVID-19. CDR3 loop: CASSYKGQANTEAFF. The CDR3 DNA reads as TGTGCCAGCAGTTACAAAGGACAGGCCAACACTGAAGCTTTCTTT.